One and the same sample provided the 28 T cell receptor beta chains below, sequenced in a study of blood T cell repertoires in COVID-19. Sequencing was performed with immunoSEQ multiplex PCR; in TCRdb, only in-frame clones are kept and a portion is missing. This sample has around 200,000 clones, with approximately 78% found just once. Sample: PBMCs or T cells enriched from blood (not recorded which). Receptors were obtained from a man aged 40-49 years who had recovered from COVID-19.

This clone was observed a single time. The rearrangement joins TRBV24-1 to TRBJ2-3, with D possibly matching TRBD2 (6 bases). Germline V gives CDR1 KGHDR, CDR2 SFDVKD. The V gene lost 0 bases and the J gene lost 4 bases, with 16 bases spanning the gap. The CDR3 has 17 amino acids. DNA of the CDR3: TGTGCCACCAGTGATTTGGGCGGGATAGGAGGCTCAGATACGCAGTATTTT. Protein sequence: CATSDLGGIGGSDTQYF.

This chain joins TRBV7-9 and TRBJ1-2; TRBD1 aligns across 7 bases. The CDR3 covers 13 residues. Germline V gives CDR1 SEHNR, CDR2 FQNEAQ (reference sequence). The V segment lost 4 bases and the J segment 8 bases; nucleotides outside the gene matches: 7. The CDR3 DNA reads TGTGCCAGCAGCTACGACAGGGTTAAAGGCTACACCTTC. As protein: CASSYDRVKGYTF.

This clone has only one observation. The V call is TRBV29-1, the J call TRBJ1-2, with unresolved D. Germline V gene data show CDR1 as SQVTM and CDR2 as ANQGSEA. Trimming stripped 4 bases from V and 0 bases from J, with 9 bases between. The CDR3 is made up of 13 amino acids. The CDR3: CSVVGSTNYGYTF. In nucleotides, the CDR3 is TGCAGCGTTGTGGGCAGCACTAACTATGGCTACACCTTC.

The chain uses TRBV19 and TRBJ2-1; TRBD2 might be the D (6 bases). Trimming cost V 11 bases and J 3 bases, with 26 bases left between them. From germline, CDR1 is LNHDA and CDR2 SQIVND (reference sequence). This CDR3 region has 17 residues. The CDR3 reads CACPHLKRAFLYNEQFF. The CDR3 region has the DNA TGTGCCTGCCCTCATCTTAAGCGGGCCTTCCTCTACAATGAGCAGTTCTTC. The whole variable domain, filled in from reference TRBV19 and TRBJ2-1, reads DGGITQSPKYLFRKEGQNVTLSCEQNLNHDAMYWYRQDPGQGLRLIYYSQIVNDFQKGDIAEGYSVSREKKESFPLTVTSAQKNPTAFYLCACPHLKRAFLYNEQFFGPGTRLTVL.

V usage is TRBV7-2 and J usage is TRBJ1-3, with a weak D call TRBD1 (5 bases). Trimming removed 5 bases at V and 6 bases at J, with 14 bases between. Germline V gene sequence: CDR1 SGHTA, CDR2 FQGNSA. The CDR3 totals 14 residues. The DNA for the CDR3 is TGTGCCAGCAGCCCTACCAGGGTTACAAACACCATATATTTT. Amino acid sequence: CASSPTRVTNTIYF.

The chain couples TRBV12-3 or TRBV12-4 to TRBJ1-1; TRBD1 might be the D (5 bases). V lost 5 bases, J lost 0 bases, and 7 bases lay in between. CDR3 length: 13 residues. The CDR3 bases are TGTGCCAGCAGTCGACAGATGAACACTGAAGCTTTCTTT. Translation: CASSRQMNTEAFF.

The V gene is TRBV3-1 (or the pseudogene TRBV3-2), the J gene TRBJ2-5, with TRBD1 as a possible D gene (6 bases). This CDR3 is 11 amino acids long. Germline values: CDR1 LGHDT, CDR2 YNNKEL (reference sequence). Trimming removed 2 bases from V and 10 bases from J, with 8 bases in between. In DNA form, the CDR3 reads TGTGCCAGCAGCCAACGAGGGGGCCAGTACTTC. It yields the protein CASSQRGGQYF.

The gene calls are TRBV25-1 and TRBJ2-5; a weak D match, TRBD2 (5 bases). CDR3 length: 15 residues. The germline V gene encodes CDR1 MGHDK and CDR2 SYGVNS. Deletions cut 5 bases from V and 5 bases from J, with 18 bases between. In DNA, the CDR3 is TGTGCCAGCAGTCGTAGCGACTTGTATCTGGAGACCCAGTACTTC. It is translated as CASSRSDLYLETQYF.

The genes are TRBV5-5 and TRBJ2-4; weak D call: TRBD2 (6 bases). Germline CDR1 SGHKS, CDR2 YYEKEE (reference sequence). Trimming shortened V by 4 bases and J by 8 bases, and 16 bases separated the two germline ends. The CDR3 spans 14 residues. CDR3 sequence reads: CASSAGSAMHIQYF. The CDR3 nucleotides read TGTGCCAGCAGCGCGGGAAGTGCCATGCACATTCAGTACTTC.

The rearrangement joins TRBV6-2 or TRBV6-3 to TRBJ1-5; 9 bases align to TRBD1. V was clipped by 4 bases and J by 5 bases; unmatched bases: 12. Germline V gene lookup returns CDR1 MNHEY and CDR2 SVGEGT. The CDR3 is 17 residues long. CDR3 loop: CASSSRTIQGADQPQHF. The DNA for the CDR3 is TGTGCCAGCAGTTCCAGAACGATACAGGGGGCTGATCAGCCCCAGCATTTT.

The V gene is TRBV6-5, the J gene TRBJ2-1; no reliable D call. The germline V and J ends were trimmed by 5 bases and 7 bases, with 15 bases remaining between them. This CDR3 contains 14 residues. Germline V CDR1 and CDR2: MNHEY, SVGAGI. The CDR3 DNA follows: TGTGCCAGCAGTCCGGGTTCCTTAAATAATGAGCAGTTCTTC. The encoded protein is CASSPGSLNNEQFF.

The V and J genes are TRBV3-1 (or the pseudogene TRBV3-2) and TRBJ1-2, with TRBD1 matching over 8 bases. The CDR3 covers 15 residues. The ends lost 1 base at V and 6 bases at J; junction bases unmatched: 7. Germline values: CDR1 LGHDT, CDR2 YNNKEL (reference sequence). CDR3 sequence: CASSQVLGQGNGYTF. In DNA form, the CDR3 reads TGTGCCAGCAGCCAAGTCTTAGGACAGGGAAATGGCTACACCTTC.

The V call is TRBV7-3, the J call TRBJ1-2; 9 bases line up with TRBD1. This CDR3 has 17 residues. CDR1 is SGHTA, CDR2 FQGTGA, per germline. V gave up 0 bases and J gave up 7 bases; unmatched junction bases: 12. The CDR3 DNA follows: TGTGCCAGCAGCTTAACGGCGGGACAGGGATGGGTCGGTGGCTACACCTTC. This encodes CASSLTAGQGWVGGYTF. Full variable domain (rest looked up from reference TRBV7-3 and TRBJ1-2): GAGVSQTPSNKVTEKGKYVELRCDPISGHTALYWYRQSLGQGPEFLIYFQGTGAADDSGLPNDRFFAVRPEGSVSTLKIQRTERGDSAVYLCASSLTAGQGWVGGYTFGSGTRLTVV.

The V call is TRBV29-1, the J call TRBJ1-3, with D perhaps TRBD1 (5 bases). The germline V and J ends were trimmed by 1 base and 3 bases, with 10 bases remaining between them. The CDR3 contains 14 residues. The germline CDR1 and CDR2 sequences are SQVTM and ANQGSEA. Written as DNA, the CDR3 is TGCAGCGTTGAAGGTGGGCAGGGTGGAAACACCATATATTTT. Translating gives CSVEGGQGGNTIYF. The entire variable domain, with the rest obtained from reference TRBV29-1 and TRBJ1-3, is as follows: SAVISQKPSRDICQRGTSLTIQCQVDSQVTMMFWYRQQPGQSLTLIATANQGSEATYESGFVIDKFPISRPNLTFSTLTVSNMSPEDSSIYLCSVEGGQGGNTIYFGEGSWLTVV.

This rearrangement joins TRBV4-1 to TRBJ2-6, with a possible D match to TRBD1 (5 bases). Trimming shortened V by 9 bases and J by 2 bases, and 11 bases separated the two germline ends. From germline, CDR1 is MGHRA and CDR2 YSYEKL. The CDR3 is 14 residues long. The CDR3 nucleotides are TGCGCCAGTACCAGGGATCCTGGGGCCAACGTCCTGACTTTC. This gives the protein CASTRDPGANVLTF.

This clone was counted between two and nine times. One junction end does not reproduce the germline sequence, and a read error may be involved. V is TRBV7-2 and J is TRBJ1-2; possible D gene TRBD1, 5 bases. CDR3 length equals 14 residues. Germline CDR1 and CDR2: SGHTA and FQGNSA. In DNA, the CDR3 is TGTGCCAGCAGCTTCCAACGGACAACTCACCGGTTGGTTTTC. The encoded protein is CASSFQRTTHRLVF.

V is TRBV11-2 and J is TRBJ1-1, with D hard to call. V was pared by 4 bases and J by 3 bases, with 12 bases between. CDR1 is SGHAT, CDR2 FQNNGV, per germline. The CDR3 totals 14 residues. CDR3 loop: CASSSLSGYTEAFF. DNA for the CDR3: TGTGCCAGCAGCTCCCTTTCGGGGTACACTGAAGCTTTCTTT.

The chain uses TRBV5-1 and TRBJ2-2; tentatively, D is TRBD1 (6 bases). Germline CDR1 reads SGHRS; CDR2 reads YFSETQ. The CDR3 has 15 amino acids. V lost 7 bases and J 4 bases, leaving 17 bases between the germline ends. The CDR3 here is CASRYRDKGTGELFF. In nucleotides, the CDR3 is TGCGCCAGCCGCTACAGGGATAAAGGCACCGGGGAGCTGTTTTTT.

The chain combines TRBV3-1 (or the pseudogene TRBV3-2) with TRBJ2-2, with 9 bases aligning to TRBD1. CDR1 is LGHDT and CDR2 is YNNKEL in the germline V gene (reference sequence). This CDR3 is 17 amino acids long. After removal of 3 bases from V and 5 bases from J, the junction contained 10 bases not matched to a gene. The CDR3 here is CASSQVLGQGLTGELFF. CDR3 DNA sequence: TGTGCCAGCAGCCAGGTGTTGGGACAGGGATTGACCGGGGAGCTGTTTTTT.

The gene calls are TRBV19 and TRBJ2-2, with TRBD2 matching 11 bases. V gave up 3 bases and J gave up 4 bases; unmatched junction bases: 7. The CDR3 extends over 17 amino acids. The germline V gene encodes CDR1 LNHDA and CDR2 SQIVND (reference sequence). The CDR3 sequence is CASSILTSGAGTGELFF. The CDR3 region has the DNA TGTGCCAGTAGTATCCTGACTAGCGGGGCGGGCACCGGGGAGCTGTTTTTT.

This clone was observed a handful of times. The rearrangement uses TRBV11-1 and TRBJ2-3; D unclear. V was cut by 5 bases and J by 6 bases, with 9 bases left in between. This CDR3 comprises 12 residues. Per germline, CDR1 SGHAT and CDR2 FQDESV (reference sequence). CDR3 nucleotides: TGTGCCAGCAGCCAAAGGAGTGATACGCAGTATTTT. It is translated as CASSQRSDTQYF.

The chain recombines TRBV6-1 with TRBJ1-1; D gene uncertain. Germline V gives CDR1 MNHNS, CDR2 SASEGT. CDR3 length equals 16 residues. Trimming stripped 2 bases from V and 0 bases from J, with 13 bases between. DNA for the CDR3: TGTGCCAGCAGTGAAAAAGAGGGATACTTGAACACTGAAGCTTTCTTT. This translates into CASSEKEGYLNTEAFF.

This clone came up once. The chain couples TRBV30 to TRBJ1-1; D uncertain. The CDR3 sequence is 15 residues long. Per the germline V gene, CDR1 is GTSNPN and CDR2 is SVGIG (reference sequence). Trimming left V 6 bases short and J 0 bases short, with 17 bases between. DNA of the CDR3: TGTGCCTGCCATCTCCTAAGCGGGGTGAACACTGAAGCTTTCTTT. The encoded protein is CACHLLSGVNTEAFF.

This clone was detected many times. This sequence joins TRBV2 and TRBJ1-5; TRBD1 matches at 8 bases. This CDR3 has 13 amino acids. V lost 8 bases and J lost 7; bases outside the gene matches: 7. Looked up from germline, CDR1 is SNHLY and CDR2 is FYNNEI. The CDR3 DNA reads TGTGCCAGCGCGCCAGGGGGCCGGCAGCCCCAGCATTTT. Amino acid sequence: CASAPGGRQPQHF.

The V call is TRBV7-2, the J call TRBJ2-7; tentatively, D is TRBD1 (7 bases). The V gene lost 1 base and the J gene lost 3 bases, with 10 bases spanning the gap. This CDR3 is built from 14 residues. Looked up from germline, CDR1 is SGHTA and CDR2 is FQGNSA. Here the CDR3 DNA reads TGTGCCAGCAGCTTAGGCGGGACAGACTACGAGCAGTACTTC. Its protein is CASSLGGTDYEQYF.

The chain carries TRBV6-5 and TRBJ2-5; tentatively, D is TRBD2 (5 bases). Germline V gene data show CDR1 as MNHEY and CDR2 as SVGAGI. Trimming pared 10 bases from V and 4 bases from J, leaving 13 bases between. The CDR3 has 12 amino acids. CDR3 DNA sequence: TGTGCCACGGCGGGCCTCGGAGAGACCCAGTACTTC. This codes for CATAGLGETQYF.

The V call is TRBV10-3, the J call TRBJ1-3, with D hard to call. CDR3 length: 13 amino acids. CDR1 and CDR2 from the germline V gene are ENHRY and SYGVKD. With 4 bases removed from V and 0 bases from J, the gap between germline ends came to 4 bases. CDR3 nucleotide sequence: TGTGCCATCAGTGTTCGCTCTGGAAACACCATATATTTT. As protein: CAISVRSGNTIYF.

The chain combines TRBV7-9 with TRBJ2-2, with 12 nucleotides matching TRBD2. The CDR3 runs to 17 residues. The germline gives CDR1 SEHNR, CDR2 FQNEAQ (reference sequence). Trimming cost V 4 bases and J 6 bases; bases outside gene matches: 9. DNA for the CDR3: TGTGCCAGCAGCTCGGGACTAGCGGGCCGGGGGTCCGGGGAGCTGTTTTTT. It encodes CASSSGLAGRGSGELFF.